The 6 T cell receptor beta chains listed next were all sequenced from one sample in a study of T cell responses to AZD1222 COVID-19 vaccine. TCRdb's table, derived via immunoSEQ multiplex PCR, lists solely in-frame clones and lacks some. This sample has about 160,000 clones, with just over 90% found just once. This specimen was peripheral blood, taken 28 days after the second AZD1222 dose. All receptors come from an adult who received the AZD1222 COVID-19 vaccine.

The V call is TRBV9, the J call TRBJ1-2; a possible D gene is TRBD1 (5 bases). CDR1 SGDLS and CDR2 YYNGEE come from the germline V gene. Trimming took off 5 bases at V and 1 base at J, with 15 bases between the two ends. This CDR3 has 15 amino acids. CDR3 nucleotide sequence: TGTGCCAGCAGAGGGAGGGAGGGACGTAACTATGGCTACACCTTC. Its translation: CASRGREGRNYGYTF.

The chain links TRBV3-1 (or the pseudogene TRBV3-2) to TRBJ1-1; 9 bases are a match to TRBD1. With V trimmed by 1 base and J by 1 base, 7 bases remained unmatched. Germline V gene lookup returns CDR1 LGHDT and CDR2 YNNKEL (reference sequence). This CDR3 region has 17 residues. The CDR3 DNA is TGTGCCAGCAGCCAAGCCACAGGGGGCAAGGGGAACACTGAAGCTTTCTTT. It is translated as CASSQATGGKGNTEAFF.

This chain joins TRBV10-3 and TRBJ2-7; TRBD1 is a possible D gene (6 bases). V was shortened by 6 bases and J by 7 bases, with 13 bases between the two germline ends. There are 12 residues in the CDR3. Germline CDR1 is ENHRY and CDR2 is SYGVKD. CDR3 amino acids: CAIRDRAEEQYF. CDR3 bases: TGTGCCATCAGGGACAGAGCGGAGGAGCAGTACTTC.

This rearrangement joins TRBV19 to TRBJ1-1, with 7 bases lining up with TRBD1. The CDR3 has 16 amino acids. Trimming cost V 3 bases and J 1 base; bases outside gene matches: 8. Germline lookup yields CDR1 LNHDA and CDR2 SQIVND (reference sequence). The CDR3, as DNA: TGTGCCAGTAGTATCCTCCGCCGGGACAGGAACACTGAAGCTTTCTTT. Translation gives CASSILRRDRNTEAFF. Full variable domain (missing parts from reference TRBV19 and TRBJ1-1): DGGITQSPKYLFRKEGQNVTLSCEQNLNHDAMYWYRQDPGQGLRLIYYSQIVNDFQKGDIAEGYSVSREKKESFPLTVTSAQKNPTAFYLCASSILRRDRNTEAFFGQGTRLTVV.

This chain links TRBV10-2 with TRBJ2-1; 13 positions agree with TRBD2. After removal of 4 bases from V and 3 bases from J, the junction contained 3 bases not matched to a gene. The CDR3 consists of 16 residues. The germline V gene encodes CDR1 WSHSY and CDR2 SAAADI. The CDR3 bases are TGCGCCAGCAGTGTGACTAGCGGGGGGCTCTACAATGAGCAGTTCTTC. Encoded protein: CASSVTSGGLYNEQFF.

The V gene is TRBV21-1, the J gene TRBJ2-7. TRBV21-1 is given as a pseudogene. The CDR3 extends over 14 amino acids. In DNA, the CDR3 is TGTGCCAGCAGCCCTCGGATCCCTGGGGGCGAGCAGTACTTC. As protein: CASSPRIPGGEQYF.